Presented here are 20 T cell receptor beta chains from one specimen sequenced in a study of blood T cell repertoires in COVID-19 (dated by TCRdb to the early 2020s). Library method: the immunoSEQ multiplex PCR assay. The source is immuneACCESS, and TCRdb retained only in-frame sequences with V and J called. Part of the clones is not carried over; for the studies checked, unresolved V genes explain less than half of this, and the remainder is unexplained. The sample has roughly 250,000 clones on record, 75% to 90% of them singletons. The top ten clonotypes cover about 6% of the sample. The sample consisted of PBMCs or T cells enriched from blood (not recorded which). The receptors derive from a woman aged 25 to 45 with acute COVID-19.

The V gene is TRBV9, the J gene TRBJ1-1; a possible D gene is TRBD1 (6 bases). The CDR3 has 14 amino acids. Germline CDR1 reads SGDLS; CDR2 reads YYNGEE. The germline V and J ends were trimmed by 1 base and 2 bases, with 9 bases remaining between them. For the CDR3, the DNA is TGTGCCAGCAGCGTATCACAGGGAAACACTGAAGCTTTCTTT. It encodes CASSVSQGNTEAFF.

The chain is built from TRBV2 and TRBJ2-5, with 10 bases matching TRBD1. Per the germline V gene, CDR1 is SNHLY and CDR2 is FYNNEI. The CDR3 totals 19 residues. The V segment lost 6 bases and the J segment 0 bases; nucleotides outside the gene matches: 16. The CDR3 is CASRRGTGAPLLYQETQYF. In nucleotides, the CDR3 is TGTGCCAGCAGGAGAGGGACAGGGGCCCCTCTCCTGTACCAAGAGACCCAGTACTTC.

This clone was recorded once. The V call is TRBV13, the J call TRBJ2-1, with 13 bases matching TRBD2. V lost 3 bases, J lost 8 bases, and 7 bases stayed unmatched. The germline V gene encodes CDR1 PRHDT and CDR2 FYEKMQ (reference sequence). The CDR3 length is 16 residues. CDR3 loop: CASSLTSGGTYDEQFF. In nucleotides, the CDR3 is TGTGCCAGCAGCTTGACTAGCGGGGGGACTTACGATGAGCAGTTCTTC.

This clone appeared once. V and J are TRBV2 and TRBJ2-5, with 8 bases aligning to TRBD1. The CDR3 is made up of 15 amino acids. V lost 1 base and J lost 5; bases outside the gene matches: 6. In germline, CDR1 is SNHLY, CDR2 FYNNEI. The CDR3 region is CASSEGTGSGETQYF. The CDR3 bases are TGTGCCAGCAGTGAAGGGACAGGGAGCGGGGAGACCCAGTACTTC.

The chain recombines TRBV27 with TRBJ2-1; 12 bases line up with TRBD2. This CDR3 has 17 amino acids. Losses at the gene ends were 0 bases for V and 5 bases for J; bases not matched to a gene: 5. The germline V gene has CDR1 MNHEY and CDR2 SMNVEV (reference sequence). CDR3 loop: CASSLSPPSGGDNEQFF. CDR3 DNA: TGTGCCAGCAGTTTATCCCCCCCTAGCGGGGGGGACAATGAGCAGTTCTTC.

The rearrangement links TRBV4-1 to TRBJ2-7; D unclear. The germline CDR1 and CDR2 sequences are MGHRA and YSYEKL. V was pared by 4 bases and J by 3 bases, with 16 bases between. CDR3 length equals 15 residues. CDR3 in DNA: TGCGCCAGCAGCCTAGACTTACAGCAAAACTACGAGCAGTACTTC. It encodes CASSLDLQQNYEQYF.

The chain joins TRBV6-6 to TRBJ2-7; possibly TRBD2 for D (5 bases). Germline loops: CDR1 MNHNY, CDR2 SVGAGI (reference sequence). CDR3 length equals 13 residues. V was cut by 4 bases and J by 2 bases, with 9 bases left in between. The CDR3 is CASSSRGTYEQYF. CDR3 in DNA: TGTGCCAGCAGTTCTCGGGGAACCTACGAGCAGTACTTC.

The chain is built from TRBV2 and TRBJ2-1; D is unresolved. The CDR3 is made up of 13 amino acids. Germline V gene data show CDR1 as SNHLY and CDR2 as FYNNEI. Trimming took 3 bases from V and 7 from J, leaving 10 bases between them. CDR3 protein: CASSEVRSNEQFF. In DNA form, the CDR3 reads TGTGCCAGCAGTGAGGTGAGGAGTAATGAGCAGTTCTTC.

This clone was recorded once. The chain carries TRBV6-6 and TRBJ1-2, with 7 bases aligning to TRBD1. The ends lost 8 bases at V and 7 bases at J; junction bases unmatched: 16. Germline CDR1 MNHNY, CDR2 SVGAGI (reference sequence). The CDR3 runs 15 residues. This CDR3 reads CASGRDRELGRGYTF. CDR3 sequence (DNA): TGTGCCAGCGGCCGTGACAGGGAACTAGGCCGTGGCTACACCTTC.

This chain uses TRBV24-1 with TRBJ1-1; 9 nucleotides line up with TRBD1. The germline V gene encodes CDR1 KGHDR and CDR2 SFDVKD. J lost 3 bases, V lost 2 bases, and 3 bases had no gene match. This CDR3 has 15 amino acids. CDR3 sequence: CATSDSTGGYTEAFF. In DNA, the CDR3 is TGTGCCACCAGTGATTCGACAGGGGGATACACTGAAGCTTTCTTT.

CDR3 DNA: TGTGCCAGCAGCGGACAGGGGGCACACACCGGGGAGCTGTTTTTT. As protein: CASSGQGAHTGELFF. V gene TRBV6-4 combines with J gene TRBJ2-2; 11 bases fit TRBD1. V was pared by 6 bases and J by 3 bases, with 3 bases of the junction left unmatched. The CDR3 sequence is 15 residues long. The germline gives CDR1 MRHNA, CDR2 SNTAGT.

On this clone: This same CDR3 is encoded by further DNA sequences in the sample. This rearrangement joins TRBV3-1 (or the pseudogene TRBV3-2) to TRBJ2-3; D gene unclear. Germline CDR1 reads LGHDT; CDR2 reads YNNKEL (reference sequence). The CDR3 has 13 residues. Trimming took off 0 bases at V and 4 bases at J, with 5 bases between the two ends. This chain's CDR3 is CASSQDIPDTQYF. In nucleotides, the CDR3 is TGTGCCAGCAGCCAAGATATTCCAGATACGCAGTATTTT.

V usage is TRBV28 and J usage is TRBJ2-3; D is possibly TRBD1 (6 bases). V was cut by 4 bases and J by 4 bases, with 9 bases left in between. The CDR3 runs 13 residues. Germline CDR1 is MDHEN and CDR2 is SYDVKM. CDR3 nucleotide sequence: TGTGCCAGCAGTTACAGGGTTGCAGATACGCAGTATTTT. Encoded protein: CASSYRVADTQYF.

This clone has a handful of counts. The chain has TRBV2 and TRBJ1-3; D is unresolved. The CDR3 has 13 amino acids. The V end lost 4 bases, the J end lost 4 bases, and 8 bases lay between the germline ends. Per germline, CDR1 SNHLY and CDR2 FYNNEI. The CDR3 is CASSVAGGNTIYF. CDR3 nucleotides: TGTGCCAGCAGTGTTGCAGGCGGAAACACCATATATTTT.

The CDR3 is CASSNYQGFDGYTF. The CDR3 DNA is TGTGCCAGCAGCAACTATCAGGGTTTCGATGGCTACACCTTC. The chain carries TRBV7-9 and TRBJ1-2; D is perhaps TRBD1 (5 bases). The CDR3 runs to 14 residues. CDR1 and CDR2 from the germline V gene are SEHNR and FQNEAQ (reference sequence). The ends were cut back, 5 bases at V and 6 bases at J, with 16 bases in the middle.

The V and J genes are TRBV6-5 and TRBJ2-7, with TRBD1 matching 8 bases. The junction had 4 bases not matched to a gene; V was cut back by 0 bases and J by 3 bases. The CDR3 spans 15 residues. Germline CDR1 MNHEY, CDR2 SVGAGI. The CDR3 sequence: CASSYSGTGLYEQYF. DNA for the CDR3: TGTGCCAGCAGTTACTCGGGGACAGGACTCTACGAGCAGTACTTC.

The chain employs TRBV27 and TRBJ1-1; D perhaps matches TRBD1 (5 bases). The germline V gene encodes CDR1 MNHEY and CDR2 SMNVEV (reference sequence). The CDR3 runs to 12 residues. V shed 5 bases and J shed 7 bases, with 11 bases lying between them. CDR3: CASSPWRGEAFF. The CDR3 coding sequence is TGTGCCAGCAGTCCATGGAGGGGTGAAGCTTTCTTT.

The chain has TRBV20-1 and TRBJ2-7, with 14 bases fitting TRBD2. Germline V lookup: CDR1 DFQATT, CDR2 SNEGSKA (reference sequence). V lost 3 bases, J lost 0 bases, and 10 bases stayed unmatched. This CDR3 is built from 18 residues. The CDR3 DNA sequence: TGCAGTGCTAGTGGGGGACTAGCGGGAGCCATTCGCTCCTACGAGCAGTACTTC. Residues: CSASGGLAGAIRSYEQYF.

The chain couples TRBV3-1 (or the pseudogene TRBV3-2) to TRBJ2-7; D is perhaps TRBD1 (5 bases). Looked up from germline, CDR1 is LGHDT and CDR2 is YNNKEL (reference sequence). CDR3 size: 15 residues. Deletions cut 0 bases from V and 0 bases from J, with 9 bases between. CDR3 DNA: TGTGCCAGCAGCCAAGAAGGGGCGTTCTCCTACGAGCAGTACTTC. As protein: CASSQEGAFSYEQYF.

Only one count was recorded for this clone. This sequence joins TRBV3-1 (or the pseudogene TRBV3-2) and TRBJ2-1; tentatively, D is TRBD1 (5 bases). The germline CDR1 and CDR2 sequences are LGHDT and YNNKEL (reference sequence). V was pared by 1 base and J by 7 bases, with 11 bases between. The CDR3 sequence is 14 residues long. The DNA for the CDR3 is TGTGCCAGCAGCCAAGTTGGGGCCAAGAATGAGCAGTTCTTC. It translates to CASSQVGAKNEQFF.